The next 8 T cell receptor beta chains were all read from a single sample in a study of T cells of healthy individuals. TCRdb itself ran the 5' RACE reads through MiXCR, one entry per CDR3 protein. The data show 90,000 to 100,000 distinct CDR3 sequences, around 17% seen once. These receptor sequences come from a human donor in good health.

V is TRBV18 and J is TRBJ2-5; unclear D gene. This CDR3 region has 13 residues. Germline CDR1 KGHSH, CDR2 LQKENI. V shed 3 bases and J shed 3 bases, with 8 bases lying between them. CDR3 loop: CASSPFEEETQYF. In DNA form, the CDR3 reads TGTGCCAGCTCACCCTTCGAGGAAGAGACCCAGTACTTC.

This clonotype was recorded at least ten times. This rearrangement joins TRBV4-1 to TRBJ2-7; no clear D gene. This CDR3 has 14 amino acids. Germline loops: CDR1 MGHRA, CDR2 YSYEKL. With 5 bases removed from V and 3 bases from J, the gap between germline ends came to 14 bases. The CDR3 sequence: CASSAWDPDYEQYF. CDR3 nucleotide sequence: TGCGCCAGCAGCGCTTGGGATCCTGACTACGAGCAGTACTTC.

J is TRBJ2-3 and V is TRBV25-1, with 10 bases lining up with TRBD1. Germline V gives CDR1 MGHDK, CDR2 SYGVNS. Unmatched junction bases numbered 6, after V lost 7 bases and J lost 2 bases. The CDR3 extends over 15 amino acids. The CDR3 loop is CASTSGTGVTDTQYF. The DNA for the CDR3 is TGTGCCAGCACCTCCGGGACAGGGGTCACAGATACGCAGTATTTT. Based on the CDR3 plus reference TRBV25-1 and TRBJ2-3, the full variable domain is EADIYQTPRYLVIGTGKKITLECSQTMGHDKMYWYQQDPGMELHLIHYSYGVNSTEKGDLSSESTVSRIRTEHFPLTLESARPSHTSQYLCASTSGTGVTDTQYFGPGTRLTVL.

V is TRBV15 and J is TRBJ2-1; unclear D gene. The V gene's germline CDR1 is LNHNV and CDR2 YYDKDF (reference sequence). The length of the CDR3 is 13 residues. V gave up 1 base and J gave up 4 bases, with 5 bases separating them. DNA of the CDR3: TGTGCCACCAGCAGAGTGGAGTACAATGAGCAGTTCTTC. This gives the protein CATSRVEYNEQFF.

This rearrangement joins TRBV3-1 to TRBJ2-7; D is unresolved. CDR1 and CDR2 (germline): LGHDT, YNNKEL (reference sequence). Between the trimmed V and J ends, which lost 0 bases and 0 bases, there was a span of 6 bases. The CDR3 is made up of 14 amino acids. The CDR3 coding sequence is TGTGCCAGCAGCCAAGATCTCTCCTCCTACGAGCAGTACTTC. Its translation: CASSQDLSSYEQYF.

The chain recombines TRBV11-2 with TRBJ2-2, with a tentative D call TRBD2 (5 bases). V was clipped by 10 bases and J by 7 bases, with 13 bases between them. The CDR3 covers 12 residues. The germline V gene has CDR1 SGHAT and CDR2 FQNNGV. CDR3 protein: CATSKGVGELFF. The CDR3 region has the DNA TGTGCCACCTCTAAGGGAGTCGGGGAGCTGTTTTTT.

This clonotype was observed a few times. This chain joins TRBV7-2 and TRBJ2-5; D is perhaps TRBD1 (5 bases). This CDR3 is 14 amino acids long. Germline CDR1 reads SGHTA; CDR2 reads FQGNSA. Trimming stripped 6 bases from V and 5 bases from J, with 16 bases between. The CDR3 sequence is CASRDQGSGETQYF. DNA for the CDR3: TGTGCCAGCAGGGATCAGGGATCAGGGGAGACCCAGTACTTC.

The table lists this clonotype with a few counts. The chain uses TRBV7-6 and TRBJ2-5, with a possible D match to TRBD1 (5 bases). Trimming shortened V by 0 bases and J by 3 bases, and 11 bases separated the two germline ends. The CDR3 covers 15 residues. Germline CDR1 reads SGHVS; CDR2 reads FNYEAQ. In nucleotides, the CDR3 is TGTGCCAGCAGCTTAGCGCTTTTAGGGGAAGAGACCCAGTACTTC. This translates into CASSLALLGEETQYF. Supplemented by reference TRBV7-6 and TRBJ2-5, the full variable domain reads GAGVSQSPRYKVTKRGQDVALRCDPISGHVSLYWYRQALGQGPEFLTYFNYEAQQDKSGLPNDRFSAERPEGSISTLTIQRTEQRDSAMYRCASSLALLGEETQYFGPGTRLLVL.